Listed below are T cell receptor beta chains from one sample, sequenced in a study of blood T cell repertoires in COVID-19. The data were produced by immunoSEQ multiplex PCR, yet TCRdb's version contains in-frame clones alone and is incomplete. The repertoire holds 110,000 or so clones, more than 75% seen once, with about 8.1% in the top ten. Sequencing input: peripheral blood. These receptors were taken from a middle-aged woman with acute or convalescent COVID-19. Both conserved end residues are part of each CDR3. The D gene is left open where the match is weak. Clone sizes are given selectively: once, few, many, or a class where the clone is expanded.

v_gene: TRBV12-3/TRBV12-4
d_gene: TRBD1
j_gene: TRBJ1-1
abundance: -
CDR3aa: CASSPQGATEAFF
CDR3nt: TGTGCCAGCAGTCCACAGGGGGCCACTGAAGCTTTCTTT

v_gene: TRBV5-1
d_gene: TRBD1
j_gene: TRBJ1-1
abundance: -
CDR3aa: CASNRDRGTEAFF
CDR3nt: TGCGCCAGCAACCGGGACAGGGGTACTGAAGCTTTCTTT

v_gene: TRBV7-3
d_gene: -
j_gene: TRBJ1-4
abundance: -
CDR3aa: CASSCGLKTVF
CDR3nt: TGTGCCAGCAGCTGTGGGCTAAAAACTGTTTTT

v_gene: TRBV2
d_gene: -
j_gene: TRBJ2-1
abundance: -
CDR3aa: CASSDRQRYNEQFF
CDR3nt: TGTGCCAGCAGTGATCGACAGAGGTACAATGAGCAGTTCTTC

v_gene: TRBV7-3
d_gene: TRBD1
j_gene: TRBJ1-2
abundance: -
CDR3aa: CASSPGGQANYGYTF
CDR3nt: TGTGCCAGCAGCCCAGGGGGTCAAGCTAACTATGGCTACACCTTC

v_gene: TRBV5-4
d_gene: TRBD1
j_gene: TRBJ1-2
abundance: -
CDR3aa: CASSLAFKTGSNGYTF
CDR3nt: TGTGCCAGCAGCTTGGCCTTTAAGACAGGGAGTAATGGCTACACCTTC

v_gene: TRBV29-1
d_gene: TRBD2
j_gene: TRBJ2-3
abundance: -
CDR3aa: CSVVHTSGGTDTQYF
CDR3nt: TGCAGCGTTGTGCACACTAGCGGGGGAACAGATACGCAGTATTTT

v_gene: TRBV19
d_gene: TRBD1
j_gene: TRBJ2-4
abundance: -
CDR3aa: CASRDPRGTAKNIQYF
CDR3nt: TGTGCCAGTAGGGACCCCAGGGGGACAGCCAAAAACATTCAGTACTTC

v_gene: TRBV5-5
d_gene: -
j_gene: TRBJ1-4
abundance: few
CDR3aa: CASSFEGGTNEKLFF
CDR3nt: TGTGCCAGCAGCTTTGAAGGAGGAACTAATGAAAAACTGTTTTTT

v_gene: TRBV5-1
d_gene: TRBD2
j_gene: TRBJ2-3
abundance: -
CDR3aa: CASSLQTGGPGTQYF
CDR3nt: TGCGCCAGCAGCTTGCAAACGGGGGGGCCAGGGACGCAGTATTTT

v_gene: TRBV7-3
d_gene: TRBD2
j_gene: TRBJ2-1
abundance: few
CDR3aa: CASSLSGGNNEQFF
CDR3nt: TGTGCCAGCAGCTTATCGGGGGGAAACAATGAGCAGTTCTTC

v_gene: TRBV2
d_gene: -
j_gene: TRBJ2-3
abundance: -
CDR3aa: CASPRTSRGTDTQYF
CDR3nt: TGTGCCAGCCCCCGGACCTCTCGGGGGACAGATACGCAGTATTTT

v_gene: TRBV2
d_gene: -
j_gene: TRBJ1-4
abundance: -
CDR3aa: CASSVVIEKLFF
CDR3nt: TGTGCCAGCAGTGTAGTAATAGAAAAACTGTTTTTT

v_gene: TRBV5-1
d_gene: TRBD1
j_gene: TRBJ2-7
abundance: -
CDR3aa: CASSSGGQGGRYF
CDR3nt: TGCGCCAGCAGCTCTGGGGGACAGGGGGGCAGGTACTTC

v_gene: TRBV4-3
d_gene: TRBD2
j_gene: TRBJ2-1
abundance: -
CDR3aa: CASSRHPGLDLFF
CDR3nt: TGCGCCAGCAGCCGACATCCGGGACTAGACTTGTTCTTC

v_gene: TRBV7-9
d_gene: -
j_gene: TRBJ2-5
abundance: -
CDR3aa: CASSPRQDEETQYF
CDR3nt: TGTGCCAGCAGCCCCCGACAGGACGAAGAGACCCAGTACTTC

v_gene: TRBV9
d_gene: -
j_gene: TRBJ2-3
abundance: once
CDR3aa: CASSVGSSTDTQYF
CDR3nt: TGTGCCAGCAGCGTAGGGAGCAGCACAGATACGCAGTATTTT

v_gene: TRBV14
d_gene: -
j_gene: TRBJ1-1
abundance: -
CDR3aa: CASSQDLRTEAFF
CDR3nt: TGTGCCAGCAGCCAAGATTTGAGGACTGAAGCTTTCTTT

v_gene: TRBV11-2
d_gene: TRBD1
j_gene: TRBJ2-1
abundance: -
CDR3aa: CASSLGGGLYNEQFF
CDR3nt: TGTGCCAGCAGCTTAGGAGGGGGCCTATACAATGAGCAGTTCTTC

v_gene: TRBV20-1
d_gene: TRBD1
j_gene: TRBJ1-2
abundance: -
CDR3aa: CSAWTGGGYTF
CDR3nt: TGCAGTGCGTGGACAGGGGGGGGCTACACCTTC

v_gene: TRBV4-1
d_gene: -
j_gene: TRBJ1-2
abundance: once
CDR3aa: CASSQWQGKVDGYTF
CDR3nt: TGCGCCAGCAGCCAATGGCAGGGTAAAGTGGATGGCTACACCTTC

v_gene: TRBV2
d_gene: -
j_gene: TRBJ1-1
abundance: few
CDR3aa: CASSYFGGANTEAFF
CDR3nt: TGTGCCAGCAGTTACTTCGGGGGGGCTAACACTGAAGCTTTCTTT

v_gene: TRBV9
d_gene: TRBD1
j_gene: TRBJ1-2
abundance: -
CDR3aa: CASSSGTVLYGYTF
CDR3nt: TGTGCCAGCAGCTCCGGGACAGTTCTCTATGGCTACACCTTC

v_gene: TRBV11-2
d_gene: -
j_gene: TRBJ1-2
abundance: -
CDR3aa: CASSLTRGANYGYTF
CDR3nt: TGTGCCAGCAGCCTCACCCGAGGAGCTAACTATGGCTACACCTTC

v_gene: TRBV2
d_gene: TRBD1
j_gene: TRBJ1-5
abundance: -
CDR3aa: CASSGGTGASNQPQHF
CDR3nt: TGTGCCAGCAGTGGGGGCACAGGGGCAAGCAATCAGCCCCAGCATTTT

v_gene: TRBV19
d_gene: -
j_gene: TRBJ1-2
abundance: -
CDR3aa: CASRRDYYGYTF
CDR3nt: TGTGCCAGTAGGAGGGATTACTATGGCTACACCTTC

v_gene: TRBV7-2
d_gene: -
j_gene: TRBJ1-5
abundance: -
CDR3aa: CASSLVRDDPDQHF
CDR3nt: TGTGCCAGCAGCTTAGTCCGGGATGACCCGGACCAGCATTTT

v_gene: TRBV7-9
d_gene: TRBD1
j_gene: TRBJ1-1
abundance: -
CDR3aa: CASSLGGVRGTEAFF
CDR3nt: TGTGCCAGCAGCTTAGGTGGGGTCAGGGGGACTGAAGCTTTCTTT

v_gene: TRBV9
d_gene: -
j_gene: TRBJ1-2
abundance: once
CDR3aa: CASSVEGTLTNYGYTF
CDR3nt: TGTGCCAGCAGCGTTGAAGGGACACTGACTAACTATGGCTACACCTTC

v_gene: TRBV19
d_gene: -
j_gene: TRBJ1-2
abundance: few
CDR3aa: CASMGGPDNRYGYTF
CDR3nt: TGTGCCAGTATGGGCGGCCCGGACAACCGCTATGGCTACACCTTC

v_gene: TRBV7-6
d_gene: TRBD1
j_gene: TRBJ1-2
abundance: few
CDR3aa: CASSLFTRGQGSDYGYTF
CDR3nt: TGTGCCAGCAGCTTATTTACTAGGGGGCAGGGGTCCGACTATGGCTACACCTTC

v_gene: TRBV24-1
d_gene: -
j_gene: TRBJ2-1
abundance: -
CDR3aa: CATSDYRAPYNEQFF
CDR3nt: TGTGCCACCAGTGATTACAGGGCCCCCTACAATGAGCAGTTCTTC

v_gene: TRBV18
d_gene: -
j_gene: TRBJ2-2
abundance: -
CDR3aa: CASSLLRELFF
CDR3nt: TGTGCCAGCTCATTGTTAAGGGAGCTGTTTTTT

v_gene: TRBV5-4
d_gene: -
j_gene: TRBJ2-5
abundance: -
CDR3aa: CASSLSGESGDRFGTQYF
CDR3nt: TGTGCCAGCAGCCTGTCAGGGGAGTCAGGGGATCGTTTTGGGACCCAGTACTTC

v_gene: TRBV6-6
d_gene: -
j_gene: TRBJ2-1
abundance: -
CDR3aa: CASSYGLDYNEQFF
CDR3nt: TGTGCCAGCAGTTACGGGCTGGACTACAATGAGCAGTTCTTC

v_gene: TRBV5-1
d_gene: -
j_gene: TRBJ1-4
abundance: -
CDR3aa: CASSLEGGNEKLFF
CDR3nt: TGCGCCAGCAGCCTCGAAGGGGGTAATGAAAAACTGTTTTTT

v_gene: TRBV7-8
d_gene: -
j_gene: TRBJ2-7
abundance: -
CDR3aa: CASSPRRGGSSYEQYF
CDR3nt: TGTGCCAGCAGCCCACGCCGAGGGGGTAGCTCCTACGAGCAGTACTTC

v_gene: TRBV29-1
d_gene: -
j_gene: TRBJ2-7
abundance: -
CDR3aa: CSVEARQEQYF
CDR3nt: TGCAGCGTTGAAGCGAGACAGGAGCAGTACTTC

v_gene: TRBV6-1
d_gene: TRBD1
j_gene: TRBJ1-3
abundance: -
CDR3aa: CASSEGDRGPGNTIYF
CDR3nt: TGTGCCAGCAGTGAAGGGGACAGGGGGCCCGGAAACACCATATATTTT

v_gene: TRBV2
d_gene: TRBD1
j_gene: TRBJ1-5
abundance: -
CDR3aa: CAIQGQGNQPQHF
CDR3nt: TGTGCCATACAGGGACAGGGGAATCAGCCCCAGCATTTT

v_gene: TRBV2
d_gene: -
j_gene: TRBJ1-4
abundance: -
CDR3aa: CASSGVTNEKLFF
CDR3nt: TGTGCCAGCTCAGGGGTAACTAATGAAAAACTGTTTTTT

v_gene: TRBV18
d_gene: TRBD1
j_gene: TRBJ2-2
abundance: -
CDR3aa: CASSPGTDELFF
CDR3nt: TGTGCCAGCTCACCCGGGACAGATGAGCTGTTTTTT

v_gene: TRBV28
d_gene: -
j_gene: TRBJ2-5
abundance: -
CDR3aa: CASSFSPRYGTQYF
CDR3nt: TGTGCCAGCAGTTTCTCCCCCCGGTACGGGACCCAGTACTTC

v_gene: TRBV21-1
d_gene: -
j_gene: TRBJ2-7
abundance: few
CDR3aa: CASRLPEQYF
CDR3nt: TGTGCCAGCAGACTCCCCGAGCAGTACTTC

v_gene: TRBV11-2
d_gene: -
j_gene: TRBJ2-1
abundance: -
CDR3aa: CASSSKDSYNEQFF
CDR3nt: TGTGCCAGCAGCTCAAAGGACAGTTACAATGAGCAGTTCTTC

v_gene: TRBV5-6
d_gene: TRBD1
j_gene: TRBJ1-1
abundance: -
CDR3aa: CASSTGQGEIEAFF
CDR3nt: TGTGCCAGCAGCACCGGACAGGGCGAAATTGAAGCTTTCTTT

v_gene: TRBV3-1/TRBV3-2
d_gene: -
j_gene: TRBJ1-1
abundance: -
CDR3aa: CASSQGALGTEAFF
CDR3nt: TGTGCCAGCAGCCAAGGGGCTCTCGGCACTGAAGCTTTCTTT

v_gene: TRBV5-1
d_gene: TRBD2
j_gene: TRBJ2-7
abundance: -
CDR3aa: CASSLVAGGAYEQYF
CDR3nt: TGCGCCAGCAGCTTAGTAGCGGGGGGCGCCTACGAGCAGTACTTC

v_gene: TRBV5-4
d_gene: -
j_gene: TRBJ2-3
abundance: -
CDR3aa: CASSMQGTDTQYF
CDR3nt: TGTGCCAGCAGCATGCAGGGGACAGATACGCAGTATTTT

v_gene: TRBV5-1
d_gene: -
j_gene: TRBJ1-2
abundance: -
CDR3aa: CASSGTRPHYGYTF
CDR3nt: TGCGCCAGCAGCGGGACAAGACCACACTATGGCTACACCTTC

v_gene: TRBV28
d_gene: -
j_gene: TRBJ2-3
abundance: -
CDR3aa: CASSLTRPILGGTQYF
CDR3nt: TGTGCCAGCAGCCTCACCAGGCCCATCTTGGGGGGTACGCAGTATTTT

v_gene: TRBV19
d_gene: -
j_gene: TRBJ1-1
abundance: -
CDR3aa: CASIVRGGTEAFF
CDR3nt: TGTGCCAGTATTGTGAGGGGAGGGACTGAAGCTTTCTTT

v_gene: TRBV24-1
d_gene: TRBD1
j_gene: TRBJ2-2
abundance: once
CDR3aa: CATSDYRGGELFF
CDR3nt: TGTGCCACCAGTGATTACAGGGGGGGGGAGCTGTTTTTT

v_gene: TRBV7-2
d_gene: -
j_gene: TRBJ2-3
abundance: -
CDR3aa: CASSLALVSTDTQYF
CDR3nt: TGTGCCAGCAGCTTAGCCCTTGTTTCCACAGATACGCAGTATTTT